Listed below are T cell receptor beta chains from one sample, sequenced in a study of OX40 agonist ivuxolimab in advanced cancers. Sequencing used immunoSEQ multiplex PCR; TCRdb keeps in-frame clones, though not all of them. The sample shows 75,000 to 95,000 clones, roughly 90% of them seen only once. This specimen consisted of CD4+ or CD8+ T cells sorted from blood, obtained in a trial of the OX40 agonist ivuxolimab. These receptors all come from an adult with an advanced solid tumor such as melanoma, head and neck, liver or kidney cancer. Each CDR3 is given with its conserved first and last residue. The D gene is left open where the match is weak.

cdr3_aa cdr3_nt d_call j_call v_call
CSVGYNAGEEQYF TGCAGCGTTGGTTATAATGCGGGAGAGGAGCAGTACTTC TRBD2 TRBJ2-7 TRBV29-1
CASSTGATQPQHF TGTGCCAGCAGCACAGGGGCCACTCAGCCCCAGCATTTT TRBD1 TRBJ1-5 TRBV5-5
CSVRQGAKEQYF TGCAGCGTGCGACAGGGGGCCAAGGAGCAGTACTTC TRBD1 TRBJ2-7 TRBV29-1
CASSGTPYGYTF TGTGCCAGCTCAGGGACCCCCTATGGCTACACCTTC . TRBJ1-2 TRBV27
CASSPGLAGGPYNEQFF TGTGCCAGCAGCCCGGGACTAGCGGGGGGACCCTACAATGAGCAGTTCTTC TRBD2 TRBJ2-1 TRBV13
CVRIRTTPVFEQYF TGTGTCAGAATTCGGACCACCCCGGTCTTCGAGCAGTACTTC . TRBJ2-7 TRBV7-9
CASSMYWGRETQYF TGTGCCAGTAGTATGTATTGGGGCCGGGAGACCCAGTACTTC . TRBJ2-5 TRBV19
CASSQGADSYEQYF TGTGCCAGCAGTCAGGGGGCTGACTCCTACGAGCAGTACTTC TRBD1 TRBJ2-7 TRBV28
CASSLGVSYEQYF TGCGCCAGCAGCTTGGGGGTGTCCTACGAGCAGTATTTC . TRBJ2-7 TRBV5-1
CASSDRGDGGPQHF TGTGCCAGCAGCGACAGGGGGGACGGGGGTCCCCAGCATTTT TRBD1 TRBJ1-5 TRBV14
CASSKEALAGEVYEQYF TGTGCCAGCAGCAAAGAGGCTCTAGCGGGAGAAGTGTACGAGCAGTACTTC . TRBJ2-7 TRBV21-1
CASSLTGAVGYNEQFF TGCGCCAGCAGCTTGACGGGGGCCGTAGGCTACAATGAGCAGTTCTTC . TRBJ2-1 TRBV5-1
CASSRDHNTEAFF TGTGCCAGTAGTCGGGACCATAACACTGAAGCTTTCTTT . TRBJ1-1 TRBV19
CASSLDGPQETQYF TGCGCCAGCAGCTTGGACGGGCCCCAGGAGACCCAGTACTTC . TRBJ2-5 TRBV5-1
CASSQAGVSSYEQYF TGTGCCAGTAGTCAGGCAGGGGTAAGCTCCTACGAGCAGTACTTC . TRBJ2-7 TRBV19
CASSFGRQAGYGYTF TGCGCCAGCAGCTTCGGGAGACAGGCGGGCTATGGCTACACCTTC . TRBJ1-2 TRBV5-1